This T cell receptor beta chain was documented in a study of cytotoxic CD8 clonotypes in ibrutinib-treated CLL. Study-wide context: Partial responses numbered approximately 24 and complete responses 2; after a median about 68 months, roughly 14 stayed remitted and approximately 12 progressed.

V was clipped by 1 base and J by 4 bases; unmatched bases: 0. Germline loops: CDR1 SGHAT, CDR2 FQDESV (reference sequence). The CDR3 covers 13 residues. General study points: Circulating CD8+ T-cell counts were tracked by baseline clonality, which exceeded that of age-matched healthy donors.

Measured with immunoSEQ multiplex PCR; TCRdb has only the in-frame clones, and not every one. The repertoire holds under 200,000 clones, with 81% as singletons. Concerning this clone: Its antigen remains unidentified.

Specimen: PBMCs, collected after 12 months of ibrutinib treatment. The sequence was obtained from a human donor with chronic lymphocytic leukemia. The chain is built from TRBV11-1 and TRBJ2-5, with 7 bases matching TRBD1. This CDR3 reads CASSLGTGETQYF. The DNA for the CDR3 is TGTGCCAGCAGCTTAGGGACAGGAGAGACCCAGTACTTC.